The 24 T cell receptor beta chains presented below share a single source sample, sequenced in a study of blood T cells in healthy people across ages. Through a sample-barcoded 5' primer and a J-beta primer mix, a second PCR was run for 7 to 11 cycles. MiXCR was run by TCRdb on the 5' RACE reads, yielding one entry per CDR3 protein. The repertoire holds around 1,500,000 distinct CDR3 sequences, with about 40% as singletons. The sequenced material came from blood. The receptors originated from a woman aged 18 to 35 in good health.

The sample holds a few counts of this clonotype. CDR3 nucleotide sequence: TGTGCCACCAGCAGAGGCTACTACGAGCAGTACTTC. This sequence encodes CATSRGYYEQYF. V is TRBV15 and J is TRBJ2-7; no firm D call. CDR1 is LNHNV and CDR2 is YYDKDF in the germline V gene (reference sequence). The germline V and J ends were trimmed by 1 base and 3 bases, with 4 bases remaining between them. The CDR3 covers 12 residues.

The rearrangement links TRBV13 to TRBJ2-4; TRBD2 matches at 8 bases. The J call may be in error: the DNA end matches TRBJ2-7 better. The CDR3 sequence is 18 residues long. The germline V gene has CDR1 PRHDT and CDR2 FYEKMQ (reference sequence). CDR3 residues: CASSLGLAATPSSNEQYF. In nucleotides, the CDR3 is TGTGCCAGCAGCTTAGGACTAGCGGCAACCCCTTCTTCGAACGAGCAGTACTTC.

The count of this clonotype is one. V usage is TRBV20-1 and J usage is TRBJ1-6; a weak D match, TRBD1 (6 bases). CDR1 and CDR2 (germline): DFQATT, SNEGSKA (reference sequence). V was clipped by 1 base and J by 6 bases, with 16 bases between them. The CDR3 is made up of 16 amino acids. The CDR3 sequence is CSARASAGASNSPLHF. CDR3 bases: TGCAGTGCTAGAGCCTCAGCAGGGGCGTCTAATTCACCCCTCCACTTT.

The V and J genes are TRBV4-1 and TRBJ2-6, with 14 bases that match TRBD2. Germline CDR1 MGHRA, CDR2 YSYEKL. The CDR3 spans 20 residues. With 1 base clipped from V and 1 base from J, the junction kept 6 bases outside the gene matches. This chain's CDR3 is CASSQVPGLAGVSGANVLTF. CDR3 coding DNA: TGCGCCAGCAGCCAAGTCCCGGGACTAGCGGGAGTTTCTGGGGCCAACGTCCTGACTTTC.

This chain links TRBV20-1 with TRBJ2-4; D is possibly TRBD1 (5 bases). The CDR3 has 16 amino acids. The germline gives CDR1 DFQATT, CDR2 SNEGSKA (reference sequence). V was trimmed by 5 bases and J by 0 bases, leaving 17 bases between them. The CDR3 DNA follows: TGCAGTGCTCCGCCGACAGTTACTATAGCCAAAAACATTCAGTACTTC. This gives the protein CSAPPTVTIAKNIQYF.

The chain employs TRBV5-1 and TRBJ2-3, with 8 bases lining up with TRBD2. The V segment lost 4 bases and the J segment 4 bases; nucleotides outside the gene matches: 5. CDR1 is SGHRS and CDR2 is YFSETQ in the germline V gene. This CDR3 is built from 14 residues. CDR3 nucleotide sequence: TGCGCCAGCAGCGGAGAGACTAGCGCAGATACGCAGTATTTT. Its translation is CASSGETSADTQYF. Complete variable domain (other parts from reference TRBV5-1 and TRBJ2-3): KAGVTQTPRYLIKTRGQQVTLSCSPISGHRSVSWYQQTPGQGLQFLFEYFSETQRNKGNFPGRFSGRQFSNSRSEMNVSTLELGDSALYLCASSGETSADTQYFGPGTRLTVL.

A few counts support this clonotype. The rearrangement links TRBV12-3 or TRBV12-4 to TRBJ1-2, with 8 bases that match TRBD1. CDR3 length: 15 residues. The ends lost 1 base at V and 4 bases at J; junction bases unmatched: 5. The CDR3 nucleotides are TGTGCCAGCAGTTTAGGCAGGGGGCTCTCCTATGGCTACACCTTC. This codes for CASSLGRGLSYGYTF.

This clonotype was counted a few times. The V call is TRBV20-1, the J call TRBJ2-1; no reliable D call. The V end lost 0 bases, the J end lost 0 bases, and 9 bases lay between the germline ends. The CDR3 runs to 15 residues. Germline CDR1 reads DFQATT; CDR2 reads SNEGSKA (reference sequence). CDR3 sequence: CSARDPGLSYNEQFF. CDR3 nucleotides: TGCAGTGCTAGAGATCCAGGCCTCTCCTACAATGAGCAGTTCTTC.

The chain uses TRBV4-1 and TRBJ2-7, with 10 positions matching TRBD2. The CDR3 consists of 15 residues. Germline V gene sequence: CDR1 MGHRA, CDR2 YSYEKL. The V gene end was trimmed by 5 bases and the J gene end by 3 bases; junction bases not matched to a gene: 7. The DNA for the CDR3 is TGCGCCAGCAGCGGCGGACTAGCGGCTAACTACGAGCAGTACTTC. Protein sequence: CASSGGLAANYEQYF.

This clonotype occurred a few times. Here the CDR3 reads CARGRGRKASFEAFF. Here the CDR3 DNA reads TGTGCCAGGGGCCGCGGGCGTAAGGCCTCATTTGAAGCTTTCTTT. J is TRBJ1-1 and V is TRBV7-4; D is ambiguous. V lost 9 bases to trimming and J lost 7 bases, with 24 bases between them. Germline V CDR1 and CDR2: SGHVT, SQSDAQ. This CDR3 is built from 15 residues.

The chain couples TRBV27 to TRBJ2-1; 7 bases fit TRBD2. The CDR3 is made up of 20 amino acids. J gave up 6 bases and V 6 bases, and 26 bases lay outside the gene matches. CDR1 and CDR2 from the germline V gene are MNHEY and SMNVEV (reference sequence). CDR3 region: CASSRVGGSYAGVRSNEQFF. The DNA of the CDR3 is TGTGCCAGCAGCCGTGTGGGGGGATCCTACGCGGGGGTACGGTCCAATGAGCAGTTCTTC.

The CDR3 nucleotides read TGTGCCAGCAGTTATACTAGCTTAGGCGAGCAGTACTTC. Protein product: CASSYTSLGEQYF. This chain joins TRBV6-5 and TRBJ2-4, with D perhaps TRBD2 (6 bases). The end of the DNA is better explained by TRBJ2-7, so the J call may be wrong. The CDR3 has 13 residues. The germline CDR1 and CDR2 sequences are MNHEY and SVGAGI.

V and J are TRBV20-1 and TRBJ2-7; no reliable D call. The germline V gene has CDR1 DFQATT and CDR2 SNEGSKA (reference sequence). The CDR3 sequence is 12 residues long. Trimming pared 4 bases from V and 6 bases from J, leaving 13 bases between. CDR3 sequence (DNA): TGCAGTGCTACCTCTCCTGGGATCGAGCAGTACTTC. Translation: CSATSPGIEQYF.

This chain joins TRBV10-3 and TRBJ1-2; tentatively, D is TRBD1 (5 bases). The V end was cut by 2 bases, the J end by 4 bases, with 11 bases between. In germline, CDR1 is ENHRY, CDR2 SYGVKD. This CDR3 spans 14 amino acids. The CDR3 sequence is CAISERAGTYGYTF. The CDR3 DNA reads TGTGCCATCAGTGAGAGGGCAGGGACCTATGGCTACACCTTC.

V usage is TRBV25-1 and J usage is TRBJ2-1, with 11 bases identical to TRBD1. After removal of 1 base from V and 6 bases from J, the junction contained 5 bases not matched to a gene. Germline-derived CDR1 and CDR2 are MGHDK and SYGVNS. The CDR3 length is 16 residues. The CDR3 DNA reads TGTGCCAGCAGTGAATCTCGGACAGGGGGCCGCAATGAGCAGTTCTTC. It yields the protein CASSESRTGGRNEQFF.

CDR3 loop: CASSSRAGNNEQFF. In DNA, the CDR3 is TGTGCCAGCAGCTCGAGGGCCGGAAACAATGAGCAGTTCTTC. The chain has TRBV7-8 and TRBJ2-1; tentative D call: TRBD2 (5 bases). From germline, CDR1 is SGHVS and CDR2 FQNEAQ. Trimming pared 4 bases from V and 5 bases from J, leaving 12 bases between. This CDR3 has 14 residues.

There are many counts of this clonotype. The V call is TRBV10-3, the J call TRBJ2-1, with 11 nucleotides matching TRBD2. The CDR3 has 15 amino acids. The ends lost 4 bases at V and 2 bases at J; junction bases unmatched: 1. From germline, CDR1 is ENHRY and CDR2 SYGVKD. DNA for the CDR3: TGTGCCATCAGTGGTAGCGGGGGGGCCTACAATGAGCAGTTCTTC. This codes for CAISGSGGAYNEQFF.

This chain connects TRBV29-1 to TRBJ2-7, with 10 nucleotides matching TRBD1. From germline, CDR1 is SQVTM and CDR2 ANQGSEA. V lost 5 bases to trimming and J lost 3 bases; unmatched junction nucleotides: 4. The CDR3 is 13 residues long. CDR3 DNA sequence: TGCAGCGTTATCGGGGACAGGGGCTACGAGCAGTACTTC. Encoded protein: CSVIGDRGYEQYF.

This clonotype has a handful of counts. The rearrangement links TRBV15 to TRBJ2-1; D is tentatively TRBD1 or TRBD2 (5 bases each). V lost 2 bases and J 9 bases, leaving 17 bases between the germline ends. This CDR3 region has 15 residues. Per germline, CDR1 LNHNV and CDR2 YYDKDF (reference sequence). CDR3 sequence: CATSRTRDPRVEQFF. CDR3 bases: TGTGCCACCAGCAGAACCCGGGACCCGAGGGTTGAGCAGTTCTTC.

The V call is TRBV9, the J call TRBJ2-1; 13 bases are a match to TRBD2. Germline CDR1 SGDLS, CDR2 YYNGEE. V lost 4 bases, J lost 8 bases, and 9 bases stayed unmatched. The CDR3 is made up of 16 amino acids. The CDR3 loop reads CASSPFGTSGTYEQFF. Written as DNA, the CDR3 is TGTGCCAGCAGCCCTTTTGGGACTAGCGGGACCTATGAGCAGTTCTTC.

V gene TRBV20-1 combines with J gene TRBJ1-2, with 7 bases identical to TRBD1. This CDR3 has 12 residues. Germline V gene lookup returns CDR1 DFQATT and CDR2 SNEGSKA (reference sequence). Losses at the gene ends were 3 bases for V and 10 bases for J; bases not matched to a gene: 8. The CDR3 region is CSASAGGPVYTF. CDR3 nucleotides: TGCAGTGCTAGCGCAGGGGGTCCTGTCTACACCTTC.

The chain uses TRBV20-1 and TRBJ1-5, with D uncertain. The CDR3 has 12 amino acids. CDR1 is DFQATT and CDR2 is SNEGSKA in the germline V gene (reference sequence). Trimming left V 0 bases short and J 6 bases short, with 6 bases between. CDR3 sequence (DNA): TGCAGTGCTAGAGATCATCGTCAGCCCCAGCATTTT. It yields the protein CSARDHRQPQHF.

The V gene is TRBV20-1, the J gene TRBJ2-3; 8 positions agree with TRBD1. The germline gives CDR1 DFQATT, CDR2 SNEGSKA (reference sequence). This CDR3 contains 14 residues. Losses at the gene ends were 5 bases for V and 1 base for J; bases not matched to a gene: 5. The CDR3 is CSADRGRGTDTQYF. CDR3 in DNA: TGCAGTGCTGACAGGGGTCGGGGCACAGATACGCAGTATTTT.

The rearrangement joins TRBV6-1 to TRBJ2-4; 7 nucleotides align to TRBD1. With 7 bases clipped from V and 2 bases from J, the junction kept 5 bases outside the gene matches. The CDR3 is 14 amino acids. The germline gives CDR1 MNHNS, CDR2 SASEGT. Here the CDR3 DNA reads TGTGCCAGCACCCAGACAGGGACCAAAAACATTCAGTACTTC. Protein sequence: CASTQTGTKNIQYF.